A selection of T cell receptor beta chains follows, all from one sample in a study of T cells in Graves' hyperthyroidism and ophthalmopathy. Via MiXCR, TCRdb re-called the multiplex PCR reads, giving one row per CDR3 protein. Of roughly 260,000 distinct CDR3 sequences listed, about 14% are singletons. Sequenced input: blood. All receptors derive from a middle-aged woman with Graves' hyperthyroidism that later progressed to Graves' ophthalmopathy. Each CDR3 is given with its conserved first and last residue. Each record gives: CDR3 DNA, CDR3 protein, J gene, V gene, clone size, D gene. The D gene is left open where the match is weak. Size is stated for part of the rows, as once, few or many counts, or as a class when the clone is expanded.

CDR3 DNA: TGTGCCAGCAGTTTATGGACACAAGCCGGGACTTACAATGAGCAGTTCTTC
CDR3 protein: CASSLWTQAGTYNEQFF
J gene: TRBJ2-1
V gene: TRBV28
clone size: many
D gene: .

CDR3 DNA: TGTGCCATCAGGCCGACTAGCGGTCGCTACAATGAGCAGTTCTTC
CDR3 protein: CAIRPTSGRYNEQFF
J gene: TRBJ2-1
V gene: TRBV10-3
clone size: .
D gene: TRBD2

CDR3 DNA: TGCAGTGCTAGAGGCGGGACAAGCTCCTACAATGAGCAGTTCTTC
CDR3 protein: CSARGGTSSYNEQFF
J gene: TRBJ2-1
V gene: TRBV20-1
clone size: many
D gene: .

CDR3 DNA: TGTGCCAGCAGCCTAGACTCAGCCGGGGCCAATGAGCAGTTCTTC
CDR3 protein: CASSLDSAGANEQFF
J gene: TRBJ2-1
V gene: TRBV7-2
clone size: many
D gene: .

CDR3 DNA: TGTGCCAGCAGTTCTACGCCGGGACTAGATATGAACATTCAGTACTTC
CDR3 protein: CASSSTPGLDMNIQYF
J gene: TRBJ2-4
V gene: TRBV5-6
clone size: .
D gene: TRBD2

CDR3 DNA: TGTGCCAGCAGCCAAGGTTCGGGGGGTCAGCCCCAGCATTTT
CDR3 protein: CASSQGSGGQPQHF
J gene: TRBJ1-5
V gene: TRBV3-1
clone size: .
D gene: .

CDR3 DNA: TGTGCCAGTAGTCCCCGGGGGACAATTAGCTCCTACAATGAGCAGTTCTTC
CDR3 protein: CASSPRGTISSYNEQFF
J gene: TRBJ2-1
V gene: TRBV19
clone size: few
D gene: .

CDR3 DNA: TGTGCCAGCAGCTTATCCGGAGAAGAAAAACTGTTTTTT
CDR3 protein: CASSLSGEEKLFF
J gene: TRBJ1-4
V gene: TRBV7-9
clone size: many
D gene: .

CDR3 DNA: TGTGCCAGCACCCGCGCTTGGGGGGATACTGAAGCTTTCTTT
CDR3 protein: CASTRAWGDTEAFF
J gene: TRBJ1-1
V gene: TRBV6-1
clone size: many
D gene: .

CDR3 DNA: TGCAGTGCTCCCCGGCCCCCGGGTACTGAAGCTTTCTTT
CDR3 protein: CSAPRPPGTEAFF
J gene: TRBJ1-1
V gene: TRBV20-1
clone size: few
D gene: .

CDR3 DNA: TGCAGTGGGCCGGGTCGGGGACAGGGACAAGAGACCCAGTACTTC
CDR3 protein: CSGPGRGQGQETQYF
J gene: TRBJ2-5
V gene: TRBV20-1
clone size: many
D gene: TRBD1

CDR3 DNA: TGTGCCAGTAGTATGCTAAGGGGTTCACCCCTCCACTTT
CDR3 protein: CASSMLRGSPLHF
J gene: TRBJ1-6
V gene: TRBV19
clone size: many
D gene: .

CDR3 DNA: TGTGCCAGCAGCTTAATAAGCGGGACAAGCCACTACGAGCAGTACTTC
CDR3 protein: CASSLISGTSHYEQYF
J gene: TRBJ2-7
V gene: TRBV11-2
clone size: .
D gene: .

CDR3 DNA: TGTGCCAGCAGTTTAGGCACCGGGGCTTCCTACAATGAGCAGTTCTTC
CDR3 protein: CASSLGTGASYNEQFF
J gene: TRBJ2-1
V gene: TRBV28
clone size: .
D gene: .

CDR3 DNA: TGTGCCAGCAGTTTCGACGGGAGGGCCTACGAGCAGTACTTC
CDR3 protein: CASSFDGRAYEQYF
J gene: TRBJ2-7
V gene: TRBV12-3/TRBV12-4
clone size: many
D gene: TRBD2

CDR3 DNA: TGCGCCAGCAGGCATAGCGGGACCTCCTACAATGAGCAGTTCTTC
CDR3 protein: CASRHSGTSYNEQFF
J gene: TRBJ2-1
V gene: TRBV5-1
clone size: many
D gene: TRBD2

CDR3 DNA: TGTGCCAGCAGTACGACTAGCGTACACACAGATACGCAGTATTTT
CDR3 protein: CASSTTSVHTDTQYF
J gene: TRBJ2-3
V gene: TRBV7-9
clone size: .
D gene: TRBD2

CDR3 DNA: TGCAGCGTTGAAGATCTGAGGGTAGGGAACACTGAAGCTTTCTTT
CDR3 protein: CSVEDLRVGNTEAFF
J gene: TRBJ1-1
V gene: TRBV29-1
clone size: many
D gene: .

CDR3 DNA: TGTGCCACCAGCAGCCTCGGGACGTCTGCTGAAGCTTTCTTT
CDR3 protein: CATSSLGTSAEAFF
J gene: TRBJ1-1
V gene: TRBV15
clone size: .
D gene: .

CDR3 DNA: TGTGCCAGCACCGACCAACGGGACGCCTACGAGCAGTACTTC
CDR3 protein: CASTDQRDAYEQYF
J gene: TRBJ2-7
V gene: TRBV5-4
clone size: .
D gene: .

CDR3 DNA: TGTGCCAGCAGCCAAGTCGCGGCCGACTACACCTTC
CDR3 protein: CASSQVAADYTF
J gene: TRBJ1-2
V gene: TRBV3-1
clone size: many
D gene: .

CDR3 DNA: TGTGCCAGCAGTCCGAACTCGGACTTCTCTGGGGCCAACGTCCTGACTTTC
CDR3 protein: CASSPNSDFSGANVLTF
J gene: TRBJ2-6
V gene: TRBV28
clone size: many
D gene: .

CDR3 DNA: TGTGCCAGCAGTGGCATAGCCGTCGAGACCCAGTACTTC
CDR3 protein: CASSGIAVETQYF
J gene: TRBJ2-5
V gene: TRBV6-1
clone size: many
D gene: .

CDR3 DNA: TGTGCCAGCAGCTTGTCTGGAAGGTACAATCAGCCCCAGCATTTT
CDR3 protein: CASSLSGRYNQPQHF
J gene: TRBJ1-5
V gene: TRBV5-6
clone size: many
D gene: .

CDR3 DNA: TGTGCCAGCATTAATAGGGACAGGGGTGGCAACGAGCAGTACTTC
CDR3 protein: CASINRDRGGNEQYF
J gene: TRBJ2-7
V gene: TRBV6-5
clone size: many
D gene: TRBD1

CDR3 DNA: TGCGCCAGCAGCGCCCTAGCGGGAGTTCGCGAGCAGTACTTC
CDR3 protein: CASSALAGVREQYF
J gene: TRBJ2-7
V gene: TRBV5-1
clone size: many
D gene: TRBD2

CDR3 DNA: TGCGCCAGCAGCTTCCGCGGGGGGAAGGAAGCTTTCTTT
CDR3 protein: CASSFRGGKEAFF
J gene: TRBJ1-1
V gene: TRBV4-1
clone size: many
D gene: .

CDR3 DNA: TGCAGTGCTACGACGCCCGCAGATACGCAGTATTTT
CDR3 protein: CSATTPADTQYF
J gene: TRBJ2-3
V gene: TRBV20-1
clone size: .
D gene: .

CDR3 DNA: TGTGCCAGCAGAGATCAGGGGGCGCGAGGCCTCGGCTACACCTTC
CDR3 protein: CASRDQGARGLGYTF
J gene: TRBJ1-2
V gene: TRBV6-2/TRBV6-3
clone size: many
D gene: TRBD1

CDR3 DNA: TGTGCCAGCAGCAGTCGACTAGCGGGAGGGCCGGGTGAGCAGTTCTTC
CDR3 protein: CASSSRLAGGPGEQFF
J gene: TRBJ2-1
V gene: TRBV3-1
clone size: many
D gene: TRBD2

CDR3 DNA: TGTGCCAGTAGCCGAGGGACTAGCGGGAGATCCTACGAGCAGTACTTC
CDR3 protein: CASSRGTSGRSYEQYF
J gene: TRBJ2-7
V gene: TRBV19
clone size: many
D gene: TRBD2

CDR3 DNA: TGTGCCAGCAGCTTAGGAGAGACCCAGTACTTC
CDR3 protein: CASSLGETQYF
J gene: TRBJ2-5
V gene: TRBV12-3/TRBV12-4
clone size: medium-sized
D gene: .

CDR3 DNA: TGTGCCAGCGCCCCTGGGGGGTTAGCCAAAAACATTCAGTACTTC
CDR3 protein: CASAPGGLAKNIQYF
J gene: TRBJ2-4
V gene: TRBV6-1
clone size: .
D gene: .

CDR3 DNA: TGTGCCAGTCATTGGACAGGGGCCAATCAGCCCCAGCATTTT
CDR3 protein: CASHWTGANQPQHF
J gene: TRBJ1-5
V gene: TRBV6-1
clone size: .
D gene: TRBD1

CDR3 DNA: TGTGCCAGCAGTTCTTACAAGAGCAATCAGCCCCAGCATTTT
CDR3 protein: CASSSYKSNQPQHF
J gene: TRBJ1-5
V gene: TRBV27
clone size: many
D gene: .